The rows below give T cell receptor beta chains drawn from one sample of a study of Graves' ophthalmopathy and Graves' hyperthyroidism. TCRdb redid the calling of the multiplex PCR reads with MiXCR, one entry per CDR3 protein. The sample has about 220,000 distinct CDR3 sequences, roughly a fifth seen once. The specimen was peripheral blood. The source of these receptors is a woman aged 50 to 60 with Graves' ophthalmopathy. Both conserved end residues are part of each CDR3. The D gene is left open where the match is weak. Clone size is given for some rows only: seen once, a few or many times, or a class if the clone is expanded.

v_call	j_call	d_call	clone_size	cdr3_nt	cdr3_aa
TRBV5-1	TRBJ1-1	TRBD1	many	TGCGCCAGCAGCTTGGCTTTTGGGCAGGGGGACGCTGAAGCTTTCTTT	CASSLAFGQGDAEAFF
TRBV29-1	TRBJ2-2	TRBD1	few	TGCAGCGTAATGGACAGGGTATTAATCGGGGAGCTGTTTTTT	CSVMDRVLIGELFF
TRBV5-1	TRBJ2-5	NA	many	TGCGCCAGCAGCGTGGATCAAGAGACCCAGTACTTC	CASSVDQETQYF
TRBV5-1	TRBJ1-1	TRBD1	many	TGCGCCAGCAGCTTGACAGGGGCCACTGAAGCTTTCTTT	CASSLTGATEAFF
TRBV30	TRBJ1-2	NA	many	TGTGCCGGGGGGGGCTACACCTTC	CAGGGYTF
TRBV7-2	TRBJ2-2	NA	NA	TGTGCCAGCAGCTTAGCGGTTAGCGTTGGTAAAGCCGGGGAGCTGTTTTTT	CASSLAVSVGKAGELFF
TRBV5-4	TRBJ2-5	NA	many	TGTGCCAGCAGCTTGGGGTACCAAGAGACCCAGTACTTC	CASSLGYQETQYF
TRBV18	TRBJ2-7	NA	many	TGTGCCAGCTCACCACGGCTTGACGGGGGCGAGCAGTACTTC	CASSPRLDGGEQYF
TRBV30	TRBJ1-2	TRBD1	many	TGTGCCTGGAGCTTCAGGGGGGCTAACTATGGCTACACCTTC	CAWSFRGANYGYTF
TRBV19	TRBJ2-7	NA	many	TGTGCCAGTATGGGCGGGCTCTCCTACGAGCAGTACTTC	CASMGGLSYEQYF
TRBV28	TRBJ2-5	NA	medium-sized	TGTGCCAGCAGTTTAATGAGGGAGACCCAGTACTTC	CASSLMRETQYF
TRBV6-5	TRBJ1-6	NA	many	TGTGCCAGCAGTTCGCCCGGGACCCGGGGAAGGGGTTCACCCCTCCACTTT	CASSSPGTRGRGSPLHF
TRBV11-2	TRBJ2-6	NA	NA	TGTGCCAGCAGCTTAAGGACTGCTCGTGGGGCCAACGTCCTGACTTTC	CASSLRTARGANVLTF
TRBV29-1	TRBJ1-6	NA	many	TGCAGCGCTTTACAGGATTCACCCCTCCACTTT	CSALQDSPLHF
TRBV28	TRBJ2-5	NA	few	TGTGCCAGCAGTTTATGGGGTCAGGGTGTGAAGACCCAGTACTTC	CASSLWGQGVKTQYF
TRBV20-1	TRBJ2-1	NA	NA	TGCAGTGCTAGAGAAGTCAGAAGGTTATACGTGCAGTTCTTC	CSAREVRRLYVQFF
TRBV20-1	TRBJ2-5	NA	many	TGCAGTGCTAGAGGAGGGATGCAAAGGGCCCAGTACTTC	CSARGGMQRAQYF
TRBV9	TRBJ2-2	NA	few	TGTGCCAGCAGCGTCCGATTGTCTAGCGACACCGGGGAGCTGTTTTTT	CASSVRLSSDTGELFF
TRBV12-3/TRBV12-4	TRBJ2-7	TRBD2	many	TGTGCCAGCAGTACAGTAAGCGGGAGGACCAACGAGCAGTACTTC	CASSTVSGRTNEQYF
TRBV15	TRBJ2-5	TRBD2	many	TGTGCCACCAGCAGAGTGGGGGGGGGGGAGACCCAGTACTTC	CATSRVGGGETQYF
TRBV2	TRBJ1-6	NA	many	TGTGCCAGCAGTCCAAACAGGAGCTCCTATAATTCACCCCTCCACTTT	CASSPNRSSYNSPLHF
TRBV28	TRBJ2-7	NA	NA	TGTGCCAGCATAGACACCTACTACGAGCAGTGCTTC	CASIDTYYEQCF
TRBV12-3/TRBV12-4	TRBJ1-2	NA	many	TGTGCCAGCAGCCCCTTCAGTGAGGGTCCCAACTATGGCTACACCTTC	CASSPFSEGPNYGYTF
TRBV6-5	TRBJ1-5	NA	many	TGTGCCAGCAGTCCGTTGGAACAGCCCCAGCATTTT	CASSPLEQPQHF
TRBV30	TRBJ2-5	NA	NA	TGTGCCTGGGCGGCAGGGGCTGAGGAGACCCAGTACTTC	CAWAAGAEETQYF
TRBV7-6	TRBJ2-5	NA	many	TGTGCCAGCAGCTTAGCTACGACGGGAAAGACCCAGTACTTC	CASSLATTGKTQYF
TRBV27	TRBJ2-5	NA	many	TGTGCCAGCAGAACCGGACACCGGGCTGAGGAGACCCAGTACTTC	CASRTGHRAEETQYF
TRBV20-1	TRBJ2-1	TRBD2	many	TGCAGTGCTAGAGCGGTCTCTAGCGGAGATTACAATGAGCAGTTCTTC	CSARAVSSGDYNEQFF
TRBV24-1	TRBJ2-2	NA	NA	TGTGCCACCATGGGTTTGGGCACGAACACCGGGGAGCTGTTTTTT	CATMGLGTNTGELFF
TRBV10-3	TRBJ1-5	NA	NA	TGTGCCATCAGTGAGGATATTCGGGCCAATCAGCCCCAGCATTTT	CAISEDIRANQPQHF
TRBV18	TRBJ2-5	NA	NA	TGTGCCAGCTCACCATCGAAGCGACTGCAACAAGAGACCCAGTACTTC	CASSPSKRLQQETQYF
TRBV20-1	TRBJ2-7	NA	many	TGCAGTGCTAGAGTACTGTACTACGAGCAGTACTTC	CSARVLYYEQYF
TRBV11-2	TRBJ2-5	NA	many	TGTGCCAGCCGACCTATCTTTCAAGAGACCCAGTACTTC	CASRPIFQETQYF
TRBV6-9	TRBJ2-7	TRBD1	many	TGTGCCAGCAGTTATTCCGGGACAGGGAACTACGAGCAGTACTTC	CASSYSGTGNYEQYF
TRBV28	TRBJ2-7	TRBD1	few	TGTGCCAGCACCCCCGACGGGGGACAGGGGGCCTACGAGCAGTACTTC	CASTPDGGQGAYEQYF
TRBV7-9	TRBJ1-2	TRBD1	many	TGTGCCAGCAGCTCTACAGGGGTTAACTATGGCTACACCTTC	CASSSTGVNYGYTF
TRBV27	TRBJ2-2	TRBD2	many	TGTGCCAGCAGGAGAGCGGGAGGCGACACCGGGGAGCTGTTTTTT	CASRRAGGDTGELFF
TRBV7-2	TRBJ1-5	NA	NA	TGTGCCAGCAGCTTAATGAGTGAGCCCCAGCATTTT	CASSLMSEPQHF
TRBV19	TRBJ1-5	NA	many	TGTGCCGCCGGACGGAGCAATCAGCCCCAGCATTTT	CAAGRSNQPQHF
TRBV6-1	TRBJ1-5	TRBD1	many	TGTGCCAGCAGCACCGGGACAGCGAATCAGCCCCAGCATTTT	CASSTGTANQPQHF
TRBV20-1	TRBJ1-5	TRBD1	many	TGCAGTGCTAGAGGACAGGGGGCTCAGCCCCAGCATTTT	CSARGQGAQPQHF
TRBV2	TRBJ1-1	NA	many	TGTGCCAGCAAGGAGTTAAACCAAAACACTGAAGCTTTCTTT	CASKELNQNTEAFF
TRBV12-3/TRBV12-4	TRBJ1-5	NA	NA	TGTGCCAGCAAAAAAGGGGGTGGAGGACAGCCCCAGCATTTT	CASKKGGGGQPQHF
TRBV6-5	TRBJ2-5	TRBD1	many	TGTGCCAGCAGTCACCCCGGGACAGGGGTAGAGACCCAGTACTTC	CASSHPGTGVETQYF
TRBV9	TRBJ2-7	NA	few	TGTGCCAGCAGCGTATTGGCGGGAAGCTCCTACGAGCAGTACTTC	CASSVLAGSSYEQYF
TRBV20-1	TRBJ2-2	TRBD2	many	TGCAGTGCTAACCCTAAAGCGGGAGGAATGACCGGGGAGCTGTTTTTT	CSANPKAGGMTGELFF
TRBV20-1	TRBJ1-5	NA	many	TGCAGTGCCAAGGCCAGGGGAGATGTATTGTATCAGCCCCAGCATTTT	CSAKARGDVLYQPQHF
TRBV5-1	TRBJ1-1	TRBD1	many	TGCGCCAGCAGCCCCTCTGTAGGTTCGACAGGGCACACTGAAGCTTTCTTT	CASSPSVGSTGHTEAFF
TRBV11-3	TRBJ2-5	NA	NA	TGTGCCAGCAGCTTAGAGGGTGGAACACGACAAGAGACCCAGTACTTC	CASSLEGGTRQETQYF
TRBV12-3/TRBV12-4	TRBJ2-7	NA	many	TGTGCCAGCAGTGGCGGGGACGGACCGATCTACGAGCAGTACTTC	CASSGGDGPIYEQYF
TRBV4-1	TRBJ2-7	NA	NA	TGCGCCAGCAGCCGCCGGGAGAAGGGTTACGAGCAGTACTTC	CASSRREKGYEQYF
TRBV4-2	TRBJ2-7	NA	NA	TGTGCCAGCAGCCAGGTTAGCGGCGAGCAGTACTTC	CASSQVSGEQYF
TRBV20-1	TRBJ2-5	TRBD2	many	TGCAGTGCTAGAGAAAGCGGGAGTGGAGGGGAGACCCAGTACTTC	CSARESGSGGETQYF
TRBV10-3	TRBJ1-1	TRBD1	NA	TGTGCCACCTCAACAGGGGCCCCGGACGACACTGAAGCTTTCTTT	CATSTGAPDDTEAFF
TRBV18	TRBJ2-5	TRBD1	many	TGTGCCAGCTCAAGCACCGGGACAGTCAAAGAGACCCAGTACTTC	CASSSTGTVKETQYF
TRBV12-3/TRBV12-4	TRBJ2-5	TRBD2	NA	TGTGCCAGCGGGACTAGCGGGGTGGGGACCCAGTACTTC	CASGTSGVGTQYF
TRBV10-3	TRBJ2-7	NA	many	TGTGCCATCAGAAGTGTCGGAAGCTCCTACGAGCAGTACTTC	CAIRSVGSSYEQYF